This T cell receptor (beta chain) was recorded in a study of blood T cell repertoires in COVID-19. The wider study: In each case, the material was cDNA or gDNA derived from T cells, B-cell-depleted T cells, or PBMCs.

V was trimmed by 3 bases and J by 2 bases, leaving 7 bases between them. The CDR3 is 13 amino acids. The method was immunoSEQ multiplex PCR; TCRdb's version includes in-frame clones alone and lacks a portion of them. This table has more than 90,000 clones, approximately 80% appearing once. The TCR comes from a man aged 50 to 59 with acute or convalescent COVID-19. The chain is built from TRBV12-3 or TRBV12-4 and TRBJ2-5; maybe TRBD2 (6 bases). The specimen was peripheral blood. CDR3 loop: CASSFGGQETQYF. The CDR3 DNA follows: TGTGCCAGCAGTTTTGGGGGGCAAGAGACCCAGTACTTC.